Listed below are T cell receptor beta chains from one sample, sequenced in a study of cytomegalovirus exposure and HLA in healthy donors. Some clones are missing from TCRdb's copy, which holds only in-frame ones; the method was immunoSEQ multiplex PCR. The sample has roughly 110,000 clones; more than 60% are singletons. The sequenced sample consisted of PBMCs. The receptors shown here come from a woman aged 45 to 65 in good health and CMV-seropositive. CDR3s include the opening cysteine and the closing phenylalanine or tryptophan. D genes are given only for firm matches. Expanded clones get a size class; other rows say once, few or many, or leave the size out.

>.|TRBV19|.|TRBJ1-6
CASSITGEDSPLHF
TGTGCCAGTAGTATAACAGGAGAAGATTCACCCCTCCACTTT
>.|TRBV15|once|TRBJ1-5
CATSAGHNSNQPQHF
TGTGCCACCAGTGCAGGACACAATAGCAATCAGCCCCAGCATTTT
>.|TRBV5-6|.|TRBJ2-7
CASSQPYGGVDSYEQYF
TGTGCCAGCAGCCAACCATACGGAGGGGTAGACTCCTACGAGCAGTACTTC
>.|TRBV7-3|.|TRBJ1-2
CASSLGGGAYGYTF
TGTGCCAGCAGCTTGGGAGGGGGGGCCTATGGCTACACCTTC
>.|TRBV6-5|.|TRBJ1-5
CASSYRGWTQHF
TGTGCCAGCAGTTACAGGGGTTGGACCCAGCATTTT
>TRBD1|TRBV2|.|TRBJ1-1
CASLGGAMAFF
TGTGCCAGCTTAGGGGGCGCGATGGCTTTCTTT
>TRBD2|TRBV27|few|TRBJ2-1
CASSFSAASGVGEQFF
TGTGCCAGCAGTTTTAGTGCGGCTAGCGGGGTAGGTGAGCAGTTCTTC
>.|TRBV5-8|.|TRBJ1-1
CASSFFRGTEAFF
TGTGCCAGCAGCTTTTTCCGGGGTACGGAAGCTTTCTTT
>.|TRBV5-4|.|TRBJ1-1
CASSSPDRPPEAFF
TGTGCCAGCAGCTCCCCCGACAGGCCCCCTGAAGCTTTCTTT
>.|TRBV2|few|TRBJ1-1
CASRTVRQNTEAFF
TGTGCCAGCAGGACCGTCAGGCAGAACACTGAAGCTTTCTTT
>.|TRBV5-4|few|TRBJ1-5
CASSSWGRGNQPQHF
TGTGCCAGCAGCTCCTGGGGGCGGGGGAATCAGCCCCAGCATTTT
>.|TRBV21-1|.|TRBJ2-3
CASILSGGPTDTQYF
TGTGCCAGCATCCTTAGCGGGGGACCCACAGATACGCAGTATTTT
>TRBD1|TRBV18|.|TRBJ1-5
CASSPWTGGNQPQHF
TGTGCCAGCTCACCCTGGACAGGGGGCAATCAGCCCCAGCATTTT
>TRBD1|TRBV30|.|TRBJ1-5
CAWSDRVDRGRQPQHF
TGTGCCTGGAGTGATCGGGTGGACAGGGGAAGGCAGCCCCAGCATTTT
>TRBD1|TRBV7-9|.|TRBJ1-1
CSSSLGQGGAFF
TGTTCCAGCAGCTTAGGACAGGGGGGCGCTTTCTTT
>.|TRBV6-5|.|TRBJ1-2
CASSPGANTYGYTF
TGTGCCAGCAGTCCAGGGGCCAACACCTATGGCTACACCTTC
>.|TRBV7-9|.|TRBJ2-5
CASSLGDITGTETQYF
TGTGCCAGCAGCTTAGGAGACATAACAGGGACGGAGACCCAGTACTTC
>TRBD2|TRBV6-1|.|TRBJ2-5
CASSVGRRAGDVETQYF
TGTGCCAGCAGTGTGGGCCGGAGGGCGGGGGACGTAGAGACCCAGTACTTC
>.|TRBV4-1|.|TRBJ1-1
CASSHPGHKNTEAFF
TGCGCCAGCAGCCATCCGGGACATAAGAACACTGAAGCTTTCTTT
>.|TRBV5-1|.|TRBJ1-1
CASSWVVGGDTEAFF
TGCGCCAGCAGCTGGGTAGTCGGAGGGGACACTGAAGCTTTCTTT
>TRBD1|TRBV5-5|.|TRBJ1-2
CASSQGTDPRGYGYTF
TGTGCCAGCAGCCAAGGGACAGATCCTCGTGGGTATGGCTACACCTTC
>.|TRBV14|.|TRBJ2-5
CASSHQGPSETQYF
TGTGCCAGCAGCCATCAGGGGCCGTCAGAGACCCAGTACTTC
>.|TRBV18|once|TRBJ2-7
CASSPNYGLTDEQYF
TGTGCCAGCTCACCTAACTACGGACTGACGGACGAGCAGTACTTC
>TRBD1|TRBV18|.|TRBJ2-3
CASSPPTGARTDTQYF
TGTGCCAGCTCACCCCCGACAGGGGCGCGCACAGATACGCAGTATTTT
>.|TRBV4-1|.|TRBJ1-4
CASSQEYDSLEEKLFF
TGCGCCAGCAGCCAAGAGTATGACAGCTTGGAGGAAAAACTGTTTTTT
>.|TRBV7-8|.|TRBJ1-2
CASSLSAPTVKGYTF
TGTGCCAGCAGCTTGTCTGCACCCACTGTAAAAGGCTACACCTTC